The 7 T cell receptor beta chains below all came from one sample that was sequenced in a study of T-cell memory formation after mild COVID-19. In TCRdb, the 5' RACE reads were re-called with MiXCR into one record per CDR3 protein. The sample has roughly 310,000 distinct CDR3 sequences, approximately 15% seen once; the top ten hold about 20%. The material sequenced was PBMCs or a T cell subset sorted from them (not recorded which). The receptors come from a man younger than 35 who had mild COVID-19 (a few samples of this study predate the infection). Cell type and time point are not known.

This sequence joins TRBV12-3 or TRBV12-4 and TRBJ2-1, with D perhaps assigned TRBD1 or TRBD2 (7 bases each). V was shortened by 7 bases and J by 9 bases, with 22 bases between the two germline ends. The CDR3 spans 15 residues. The CDR3 sequence: CASTLGGGPLGEQFF. For the CDR3, the DNA is TGTGCCAGCACCCTGGGAGGGGGCCCCCTAGGTGAGCAGTTCTTC.

This clonotype was detected a few times. The chain joins TRBV27 to TRBJ1-5; TRBD1 is a possible D gene (5 bases). CDR1 MNHEY and CDR2 SMNVEV come from the germline V gene (reference sequence). The CDR3 runs to 14 residues. Trimming left V 8 bases short and J 4 bases short, with 15 bases between. CDR3 region: CASGGAGSNQPQHF. DNA for the CDR3: TGTGCCAGCGGAGGGGCAGGGAGTAATCAGCCCCAGCATTTT.

This clonotype was counted a few times. The V call is TRBV4-1, the J call TRBJ1-3, with D maybe TRBD1 (6 bases). Germline CDR1 MGHRA, CDR2 YSYEKL. The CDR3 covers 19 residues. Trimming left V 4 bases short and J 0 bases short, with 22 bases between. CDR3 residues: CASSPPWGGQIGSGNTIYF. The CDR3 DNA reads as TGCGCCAGCAGCCCCCCCTGGGGCGGACAGATTGGCTCTGGAAACACCATATATTTT.

The chain links TRBV12-3 or TRBV12-4 to TRBJ2-2; 7 positions match TRBD1. The V gene end was trimmed by 11 bases and the J gene end by 2 bases; junction bases not matched to a gene: 5. This CDR3 contains 13 residues. The CDR3 spells CADKGANTGELFF. CDR3 DNA sequence: TGTGCCGACAAGGGGGCAAACACCGGGGAGCTGTTTTTT.

The rearrangement uses TRBV2 and TRBJ2-7, with D possibly being TRBD2 (7 bases). V gave up 7 bases and J gave up 6 bases, with 19 bases separating them. Germline assignment: CDR1 SNHLY and CDR2 FYNNEI. CDR3 length: 14 amino acids. Here the CDR3 reads CASTGGRLLAEQYF. DNA for the CDR3: TGTGCCAGCACCGGGGGGCGATTACTCGCCGAGCAGTACTTC.

The chain carries TRBV5-5 and TRBJ1-1; the D is unclear. The CDR3 runs to 13 residues. Germline V gene lookup returns CDR1 SGHKS and CDR2 YYEKEE (reference sequence). V dropped 7 bases and J dropped 5 bases, with 15 bases sitting between them. In DNA form, the CDR3 reads TGTGCCAGCGGTTCCTGGTCAAGGACTGAAGCTTTCTTT. As protein: CASGSWSRTEAFF.

This clonotype was detected a few times. This chain uses TRBV9 with TRBJ1-3; 9 bases align to TRBD1. This CDR3 is 16 amino acids long. V lost 3 bases to trimming and J lost 0 bases; unmatched junction nucleotides: 4. Germline lookup yields CDR1 SGDLS and CDR2 YYNGEE. The CDR3 here is CASSAGTGTSGNTIYF. CDR3 nucleotides: TGTGCCAGCAGCGCCGGGACAGGGACCTCTGGAAACACCATATATTTT.